This entry is about one TCR beta chain. Its antigen is not known. The entry originates in a study of blood T cells in healthy people across ages. Next came a second PCR, run for about 7 to 12 cycles, which used a sample-barcoded 5' primer along with a J-beta primer mix. Template switching added a 12-random-nucleotide identifier to every cDNA molecule. In TCRdb, the 5' RACE reads were re-called with MiXCR into one record per CDR3 protein. The table lists over 1,500,000 distinct CDR3 sequences, about two fifths of them singletons. Caucasian, healthy and from Russia, the donors were aged between about 6 and 90. Each individual donor underwent a draw of roughly 10 milliliters of peripheral blood. Germline CDR1 is PRHDT and CDR2 is FYEKMQ (reference sequence). There are 16 residues in the CDR3. After removal of 4 bases from V and 5 bases from J, the junction contained 11 bases not matched to a gene. Study results and limitations: Naive T cell percentage by flow cytometry tracked strongly with beta diversity.

The sequence derives from a human donor in good health. Sequenced sample: blood. This sequence joins TRBV13 and TRBJ2-7; 10 bases are a match to TRBD1. The CDR3 region is CASSSDPGQGENEQYF. CDR3 nucleotides: TGTGCCAGCAGCTCGGACCCAGGACAGGGGGAAAACGAGCAGTACTTC.